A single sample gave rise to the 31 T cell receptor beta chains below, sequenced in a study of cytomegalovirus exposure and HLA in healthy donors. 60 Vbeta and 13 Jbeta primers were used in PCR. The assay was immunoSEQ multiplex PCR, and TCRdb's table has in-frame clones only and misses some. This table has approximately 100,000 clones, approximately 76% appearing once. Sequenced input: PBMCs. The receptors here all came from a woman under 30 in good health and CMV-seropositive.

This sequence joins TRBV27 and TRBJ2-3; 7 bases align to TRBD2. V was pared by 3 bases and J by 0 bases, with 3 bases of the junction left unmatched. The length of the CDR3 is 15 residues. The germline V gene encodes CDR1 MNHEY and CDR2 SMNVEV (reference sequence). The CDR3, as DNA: TGTGCCAGCAGTTTGGGGGGGACTAGCACAGATACGCAGTATTTT. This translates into CASSLGGTSTDTQYF.

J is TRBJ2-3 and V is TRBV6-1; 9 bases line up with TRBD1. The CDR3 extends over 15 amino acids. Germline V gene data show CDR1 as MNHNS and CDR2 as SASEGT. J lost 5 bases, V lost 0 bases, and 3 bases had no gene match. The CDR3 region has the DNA TGTGCCAGCAGTGAAGCTGGGACAGGGATAGATACGCAGTATTTT. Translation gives CASSEAGTGIDTQYF.

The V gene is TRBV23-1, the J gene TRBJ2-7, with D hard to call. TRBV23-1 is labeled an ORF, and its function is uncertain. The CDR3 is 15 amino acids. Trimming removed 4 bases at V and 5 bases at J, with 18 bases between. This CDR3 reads CASSLLFTGSHEQYF. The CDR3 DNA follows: TGCGCCAGCAGTCTGTTATTCACGGGTAGCCACGAGCAGTACTTC.

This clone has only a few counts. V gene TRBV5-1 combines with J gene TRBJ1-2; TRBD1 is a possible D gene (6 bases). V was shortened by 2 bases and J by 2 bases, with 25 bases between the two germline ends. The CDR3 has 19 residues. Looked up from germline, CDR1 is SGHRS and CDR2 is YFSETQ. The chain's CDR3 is CASSLKFLTGNSRNYGYTF. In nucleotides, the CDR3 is TGCGCCAGCAGCTTAAAGTTTTTAACAGGGAATAGTAGAAACTATGGCTACACCTTC.

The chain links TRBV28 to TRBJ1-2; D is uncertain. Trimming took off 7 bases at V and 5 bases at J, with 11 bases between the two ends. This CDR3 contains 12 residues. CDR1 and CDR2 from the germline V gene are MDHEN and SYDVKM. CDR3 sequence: CASISGFYGYTF. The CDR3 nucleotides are TGTGCCAGCATTTCCGGGTTTTATGGCTACACCTTC.

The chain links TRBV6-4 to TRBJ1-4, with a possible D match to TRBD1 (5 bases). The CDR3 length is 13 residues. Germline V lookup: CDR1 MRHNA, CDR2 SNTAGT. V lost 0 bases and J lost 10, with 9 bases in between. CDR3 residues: CASSDSSGGKLFF. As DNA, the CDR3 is TGTGCCAGCAGTGACTCTTCCGGGGGAAAACTGTTTTTT.

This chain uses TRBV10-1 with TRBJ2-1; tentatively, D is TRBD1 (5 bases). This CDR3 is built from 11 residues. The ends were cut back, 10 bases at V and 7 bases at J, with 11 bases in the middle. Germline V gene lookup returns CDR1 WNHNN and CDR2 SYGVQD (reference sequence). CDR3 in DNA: TGCGCCACACGAAGGGGAAATGAGCAGTTCTTC. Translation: CATRRGNEQFF.

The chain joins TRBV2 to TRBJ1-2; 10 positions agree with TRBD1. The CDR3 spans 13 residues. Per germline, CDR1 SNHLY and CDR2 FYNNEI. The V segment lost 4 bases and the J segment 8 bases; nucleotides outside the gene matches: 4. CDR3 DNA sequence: TGTGCCAGCAGTGCCGGGACAGGGGTAGGCTACACCTTC. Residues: CASSAGTGVGYTF.

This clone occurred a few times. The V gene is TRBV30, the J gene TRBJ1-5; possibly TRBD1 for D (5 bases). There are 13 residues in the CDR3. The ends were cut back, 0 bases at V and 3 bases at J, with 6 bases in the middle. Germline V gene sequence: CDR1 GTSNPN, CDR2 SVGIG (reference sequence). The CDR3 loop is CAWSVGHNQPQHF. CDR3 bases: TGTGCCTGGAGTGTGGGGCACAATCAGCCCCAGCATTTT.

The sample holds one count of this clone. The CDR3 sequence is CASSIVSASNQPQHF. Written as DNA, the CDR3 is TGTGCCAGTAGTATAGTGTCAGCGAGTAATCAGCCCCAGCATTTT. V and J are TRBV19 and TRBJ1-5, with D hard to call. The V end lost 1 base, the J end lost 4 bases, and 11 bases lay between the germline ends. The V gene's germline CDR1 is LNHDA and CDR2 SQIVND (reference sequence). The CDR3 length is 15 residues. The complete variable domain, with remaining parts taken from reference TRBV19 and TRBJ1-5, reads DGGITQSPKYLFRKEGQNVTLSCEQNLNHDAMYWYRQDPGQGLRLIYYSQIVNDFQKGDIAEGYSVSREKKESFPLTVTSAQKNPTAFYLCASSIVSASNQPQHFGDGTRLSIL.

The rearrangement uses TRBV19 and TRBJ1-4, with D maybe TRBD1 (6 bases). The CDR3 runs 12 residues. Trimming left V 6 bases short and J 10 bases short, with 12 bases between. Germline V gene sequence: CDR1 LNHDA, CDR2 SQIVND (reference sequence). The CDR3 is CASRETGGKLFF. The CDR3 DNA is TGTGCCAGTAGGGAGACAGGAGGAAAACTGTTTTTT.

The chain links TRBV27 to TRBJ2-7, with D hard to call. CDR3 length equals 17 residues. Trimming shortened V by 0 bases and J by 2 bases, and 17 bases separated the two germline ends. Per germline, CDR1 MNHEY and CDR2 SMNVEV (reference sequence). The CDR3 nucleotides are TGTGCCAGCAGTTTATCTCAAGCTTCCCTAAGCCCCTACGAGCAGTACTTC. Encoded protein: CASSLSQASLSPYEQYF.

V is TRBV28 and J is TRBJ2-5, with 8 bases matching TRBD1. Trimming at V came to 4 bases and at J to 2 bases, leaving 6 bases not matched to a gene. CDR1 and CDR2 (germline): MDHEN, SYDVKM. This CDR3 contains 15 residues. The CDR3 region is CASSSLTGAQETQYF. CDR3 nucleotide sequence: TGTGCCAGCAGTTCCCTGACAGGGGCTCAAGAGACCCAGTACTTC.

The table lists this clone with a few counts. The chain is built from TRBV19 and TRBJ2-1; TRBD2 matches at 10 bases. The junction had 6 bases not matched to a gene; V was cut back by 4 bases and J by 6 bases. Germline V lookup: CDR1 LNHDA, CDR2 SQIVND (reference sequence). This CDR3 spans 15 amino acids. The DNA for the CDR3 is TGTGCCAGTAGTACCCGAGCGGGAGGGCCCAATGAGCAGTTCTTC. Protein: CASSTRAGGPNEQFF.

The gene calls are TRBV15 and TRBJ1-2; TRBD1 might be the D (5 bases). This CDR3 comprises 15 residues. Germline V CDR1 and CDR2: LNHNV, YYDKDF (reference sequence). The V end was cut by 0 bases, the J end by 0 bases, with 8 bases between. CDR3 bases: TGTGCCACCAGCAGAGAAACGACAGCTAACTATGGCTACACCTTC. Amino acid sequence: CATSRETTANYGYTF.

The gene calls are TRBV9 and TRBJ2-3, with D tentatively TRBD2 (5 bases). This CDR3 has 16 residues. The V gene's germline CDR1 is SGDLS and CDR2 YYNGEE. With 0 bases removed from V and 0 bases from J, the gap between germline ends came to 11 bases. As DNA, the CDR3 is TGTGCCAGCAGCGTAGGATCGGGAAGGAGCACAGATACGCAGTATTTT. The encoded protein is CASSVGSGRSTDTQYF.

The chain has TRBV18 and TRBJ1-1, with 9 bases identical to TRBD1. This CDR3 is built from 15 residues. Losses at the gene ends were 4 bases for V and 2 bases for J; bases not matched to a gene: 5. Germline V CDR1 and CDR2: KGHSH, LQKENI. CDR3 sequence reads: CASSLGTGLNTEAFF. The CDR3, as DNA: TGTGCCAGCTCACTGGGGACAGGGTTAAACACTGAAGCTTTCTTT. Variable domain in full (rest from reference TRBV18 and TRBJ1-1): NAGVMQNPRHLVRRRGQEARLRCSPMKGHSHVYWYRQLPEEGLKFMVYLQKENIIDESGMPKERFSAEFPKEGPSILRIQQVVRGDSAAYFCASSLGTGLNTEAFFGQGTRLTVV.

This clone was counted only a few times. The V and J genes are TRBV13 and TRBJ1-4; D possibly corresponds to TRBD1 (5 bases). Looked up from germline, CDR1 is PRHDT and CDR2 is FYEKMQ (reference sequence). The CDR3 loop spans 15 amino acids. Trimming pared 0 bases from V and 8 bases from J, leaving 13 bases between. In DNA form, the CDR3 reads TGTGCCAGCAGCTTAGGCCTCACAGGCTCGGAAAAACTGTTTTTT. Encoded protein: CASSLGLTGSEKLFF.

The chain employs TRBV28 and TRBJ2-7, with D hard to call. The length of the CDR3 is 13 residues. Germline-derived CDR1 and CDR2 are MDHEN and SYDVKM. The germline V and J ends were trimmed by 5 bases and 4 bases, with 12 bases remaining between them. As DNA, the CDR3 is TGTGCCAGCAGTCCATCGGGTCGATACGAGCAGTACTTC. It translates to CASSPSGRYEQYF. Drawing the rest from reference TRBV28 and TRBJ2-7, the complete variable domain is DVKVTQSSRYLVKRTGEKVFLECVQDMDHENMFWYRQDPGLGLRLIYFSYDVKMKEKGDIPEGYSVSREKKERFSLILESASTNQTSMYLCASSPSGRYEQYFGPGTRLTVT.

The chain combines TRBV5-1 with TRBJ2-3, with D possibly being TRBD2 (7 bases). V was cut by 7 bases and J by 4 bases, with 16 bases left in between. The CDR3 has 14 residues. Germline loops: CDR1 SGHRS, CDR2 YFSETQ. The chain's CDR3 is CASCGGAPADTQYF. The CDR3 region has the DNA TGCGCCAGCTGCGGGGGCGCCCCGGCAGATACGCAGTATTTT.

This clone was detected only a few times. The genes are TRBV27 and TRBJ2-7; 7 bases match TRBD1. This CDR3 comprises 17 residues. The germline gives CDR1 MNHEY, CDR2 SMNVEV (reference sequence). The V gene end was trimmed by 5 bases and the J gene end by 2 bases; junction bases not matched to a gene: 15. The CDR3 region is CASSDGTETHPTYEQYF. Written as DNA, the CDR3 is TGTGCCAGCAGTGACGGGACAGAAACCCATCCTACCTACGAGCAGTACTTC.

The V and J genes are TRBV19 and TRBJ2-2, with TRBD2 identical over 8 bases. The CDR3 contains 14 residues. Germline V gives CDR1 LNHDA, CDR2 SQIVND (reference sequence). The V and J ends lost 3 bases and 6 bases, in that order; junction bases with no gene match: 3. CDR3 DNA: TGTGCCAGTAGTATCGGCGGGAGGTCCGGGGAGCTGTTTTTT. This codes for CASSIGGRSGELFF.

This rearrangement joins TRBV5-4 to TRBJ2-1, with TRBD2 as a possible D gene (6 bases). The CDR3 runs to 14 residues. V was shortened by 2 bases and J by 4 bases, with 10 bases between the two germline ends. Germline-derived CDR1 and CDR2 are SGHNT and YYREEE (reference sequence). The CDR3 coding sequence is TGTGCCAGCAGCTTCGGCGGGGTTTACAATGAGCAGTTCTTC. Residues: CASSFGGVYNEQFF.

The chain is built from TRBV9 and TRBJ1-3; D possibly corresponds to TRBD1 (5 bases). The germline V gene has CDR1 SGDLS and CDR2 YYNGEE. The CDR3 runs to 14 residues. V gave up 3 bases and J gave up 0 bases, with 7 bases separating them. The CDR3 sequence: CASSDRTSGNTIYF. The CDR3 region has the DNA TGTGCCAGCAGCGACAGGACCTCTGGAAACACCATATATTTT. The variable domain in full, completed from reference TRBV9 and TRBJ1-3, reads DSGVTQTPKHLITATGQRVTLRCSPRSGDLSVYWYQQSLDQGLQFLIQYYNGEERAKGNILERFSAQQFPDLHSELNLSSLELGDSALYFCASSDRTSGNTIYFGEGSWLTVV.

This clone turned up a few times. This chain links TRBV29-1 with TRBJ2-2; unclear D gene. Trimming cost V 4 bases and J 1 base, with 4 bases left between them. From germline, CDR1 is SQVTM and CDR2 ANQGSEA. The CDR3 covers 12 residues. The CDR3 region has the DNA TGCAGCGTTGTACAGAACACCGGGGAGCTGTTTTTT. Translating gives CSVVQNTGELFF.

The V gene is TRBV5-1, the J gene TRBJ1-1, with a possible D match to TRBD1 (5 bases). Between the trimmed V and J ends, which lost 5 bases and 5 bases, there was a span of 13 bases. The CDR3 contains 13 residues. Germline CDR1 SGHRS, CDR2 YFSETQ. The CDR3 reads CASRSPGSTEAFF. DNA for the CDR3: TGCGCCAGCAGAAGTCCAGGGTCAACTGAAGCTTTCTTT.

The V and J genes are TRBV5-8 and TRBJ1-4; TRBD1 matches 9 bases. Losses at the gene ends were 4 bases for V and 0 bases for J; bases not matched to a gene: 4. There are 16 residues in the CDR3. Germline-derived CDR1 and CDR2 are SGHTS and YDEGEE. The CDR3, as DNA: TGTGCCAGCAGCAGGACAGGGGTGGCAACTAATGAAAAACTGTTTTTT. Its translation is CASSRTGVATNEKLFF.

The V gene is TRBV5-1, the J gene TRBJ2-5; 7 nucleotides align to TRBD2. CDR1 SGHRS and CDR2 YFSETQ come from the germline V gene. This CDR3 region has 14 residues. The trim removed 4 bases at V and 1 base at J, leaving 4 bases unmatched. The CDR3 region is CASSLGGTQETQYF. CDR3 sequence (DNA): TGCGCCAGCAGCCTCGGGGGGACCCAAGAGACCCAGTACTTC.

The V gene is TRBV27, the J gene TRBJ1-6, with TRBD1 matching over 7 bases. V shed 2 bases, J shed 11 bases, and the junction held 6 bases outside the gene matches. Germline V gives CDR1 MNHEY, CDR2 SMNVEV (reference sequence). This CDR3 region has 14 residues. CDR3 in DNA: TGTGCCAGCAGTTTAAAACAGGGGTGGACACCCCTCCACTTT. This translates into CASSLKQGWTPLHF.

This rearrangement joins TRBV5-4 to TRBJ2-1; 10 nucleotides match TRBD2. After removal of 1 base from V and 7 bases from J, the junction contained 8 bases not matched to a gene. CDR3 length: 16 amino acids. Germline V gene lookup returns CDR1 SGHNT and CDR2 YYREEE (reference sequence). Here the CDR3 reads CASSLPLAGENNEQFF. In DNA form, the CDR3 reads TGTGCCAGCAGCTTGCCTCTAGCGGGAGAAAATAATGAGCAGTTCTTC.

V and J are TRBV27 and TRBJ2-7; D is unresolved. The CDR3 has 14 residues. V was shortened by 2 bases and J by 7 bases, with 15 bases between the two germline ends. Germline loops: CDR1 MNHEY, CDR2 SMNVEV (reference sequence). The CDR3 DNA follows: TGTGCCAGCAGTTTAACAGAACAGCCTGAAGAGCAGTACTTC. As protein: CASSLTEQPEEQYF.